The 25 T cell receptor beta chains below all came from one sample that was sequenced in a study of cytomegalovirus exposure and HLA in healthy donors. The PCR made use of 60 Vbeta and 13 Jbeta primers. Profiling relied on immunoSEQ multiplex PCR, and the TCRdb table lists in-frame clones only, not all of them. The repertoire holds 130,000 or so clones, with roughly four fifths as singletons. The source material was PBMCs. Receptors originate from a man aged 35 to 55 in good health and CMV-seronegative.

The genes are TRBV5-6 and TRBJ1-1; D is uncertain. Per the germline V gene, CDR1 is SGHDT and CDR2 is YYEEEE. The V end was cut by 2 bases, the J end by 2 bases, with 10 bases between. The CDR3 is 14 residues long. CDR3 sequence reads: CASSFKRGNTEAFF. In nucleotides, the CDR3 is TGTGCCAGCAGCTTTAAACGGGGAAACACTGAAGCTTTCTTT.

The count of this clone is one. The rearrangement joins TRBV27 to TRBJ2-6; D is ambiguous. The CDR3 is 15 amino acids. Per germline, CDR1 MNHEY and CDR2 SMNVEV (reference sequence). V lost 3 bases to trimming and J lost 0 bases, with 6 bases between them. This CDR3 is CASSLFSSGANVLTF. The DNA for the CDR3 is TGTGCCAGCAGTTTGTTTAGCTCTGGGGCCAACGTCCTGACTTTC.

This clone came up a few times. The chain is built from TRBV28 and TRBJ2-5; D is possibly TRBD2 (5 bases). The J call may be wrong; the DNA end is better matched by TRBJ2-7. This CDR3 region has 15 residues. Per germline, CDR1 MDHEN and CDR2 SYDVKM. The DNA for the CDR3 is TGTGCCAGCAGTTTAAATACGGGATCGGTCTACGAGCAGTACTTC. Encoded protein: CASSLNTGSVYEQYF.

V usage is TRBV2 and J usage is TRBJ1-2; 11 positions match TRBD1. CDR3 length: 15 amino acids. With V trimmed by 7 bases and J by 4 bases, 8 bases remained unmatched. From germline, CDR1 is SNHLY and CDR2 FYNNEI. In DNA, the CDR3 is TGTGCCAGCACTGGACAGGGGGCCTCTTTCTATGGCTACACCTTC. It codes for CASTGQGASFYGYTF.

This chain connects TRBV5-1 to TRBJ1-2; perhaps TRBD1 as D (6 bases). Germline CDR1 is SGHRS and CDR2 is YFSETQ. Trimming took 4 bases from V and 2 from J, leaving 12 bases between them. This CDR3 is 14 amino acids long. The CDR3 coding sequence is TGCGCCAGCAGCCCCGGGACAACCAACTATGGCTACACCTTC. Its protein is CASSPGTTNYGYTF.

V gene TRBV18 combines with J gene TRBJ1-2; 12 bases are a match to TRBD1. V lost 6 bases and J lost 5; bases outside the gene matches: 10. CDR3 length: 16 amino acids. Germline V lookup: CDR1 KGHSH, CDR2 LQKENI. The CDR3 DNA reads TGTGCCAGCTCGGAGGGGACAGGGGGCGCCAGGTATGGCTACACCTTC. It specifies CASSEGTGGARYGYTF.

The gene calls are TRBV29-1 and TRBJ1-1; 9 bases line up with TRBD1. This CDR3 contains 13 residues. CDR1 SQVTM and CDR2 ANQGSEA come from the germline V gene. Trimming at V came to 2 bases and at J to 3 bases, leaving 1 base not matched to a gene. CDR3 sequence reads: CSVERDRDTEAFF. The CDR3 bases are TGCAGCGTTGAAAGGGACAGGGACACTGAAGCTTTCTTT.

The CDR3 nucleotides read TGTGCCAGCAGCTTAGGGATGACAGCCGATGGCTACACCTTC. Translation: CASSLGMTADGYTF. J is TRBJ1-2 and V is TRBV7-2; perhaps TRBD1 as D (5 bases). The CDR3 consists of 14 residues. The germline gives CDR1 SGHTA, CDR2 FQGNSA. Trimming removed 1 base at V and 6 bases at J, with 12 bases between. The full variable domain, with the rest looked up from reference TRBV7-2 and TRBJ1-2, is GAGVSQSPSNKVTEKGKDVELRCDPISGHTALYWYRQSLGQGLEFLIYFQGNSAPDKSGLPSDRFSAERTGGSVSTLTIQRTQQEDSAVYLCASSLGMTADGYTFGSGTRLTVV.

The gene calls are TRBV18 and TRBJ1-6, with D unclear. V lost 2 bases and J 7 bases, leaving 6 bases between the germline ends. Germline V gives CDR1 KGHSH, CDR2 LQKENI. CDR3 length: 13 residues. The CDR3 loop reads CASSPGLNSPLHF. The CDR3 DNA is TGTGCCAGCTCACCAGGGCTGAATTCACCCCTCCACTTT.

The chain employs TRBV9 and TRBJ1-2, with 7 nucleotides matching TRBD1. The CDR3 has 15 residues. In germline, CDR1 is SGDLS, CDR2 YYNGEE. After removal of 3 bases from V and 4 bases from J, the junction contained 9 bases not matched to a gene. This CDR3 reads CASSAGQESPYGYTF. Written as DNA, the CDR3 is TGTGCCAGCAGCGCCGGACAGGAATCACCCTATGGCTACACCTTC. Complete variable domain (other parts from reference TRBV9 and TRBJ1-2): DSGVTQTPKHLITATGQRVTLRCSPRSGDLSVYWYQQSLDQGLQFLIQYYNGEERAKGNILERFSAQQFPDLHSELNLSSLELGDSALYFCASSAGQESPYGYTFGSGTRLTVV.

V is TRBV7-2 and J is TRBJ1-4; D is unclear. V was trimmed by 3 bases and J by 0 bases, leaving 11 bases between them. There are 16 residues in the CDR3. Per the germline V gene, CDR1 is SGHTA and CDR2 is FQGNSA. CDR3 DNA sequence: TGTGCCAGCAGCTTGGGCTTTGTCGCAACTAATGAAAAACTGTTTTTT. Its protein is CASSLGFVATNEKLFF.

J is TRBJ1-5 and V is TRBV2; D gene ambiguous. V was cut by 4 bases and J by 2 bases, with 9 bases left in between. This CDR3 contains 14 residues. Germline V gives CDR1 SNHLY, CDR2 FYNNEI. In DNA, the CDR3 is TGTGCCAGCAGTGTGGGCCAGCGCAATCAGCCCCAGCATTTT. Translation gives CASSVGQRNQPQHF.

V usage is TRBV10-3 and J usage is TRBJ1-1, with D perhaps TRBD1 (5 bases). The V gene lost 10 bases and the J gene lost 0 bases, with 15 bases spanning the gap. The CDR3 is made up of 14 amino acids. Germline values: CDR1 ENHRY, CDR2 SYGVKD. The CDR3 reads CATRPGGVNTEAFF. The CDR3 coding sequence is TGTGCCACCCGGCCGGGGGGGGTGAACACTGAAGCTTTCTTT.

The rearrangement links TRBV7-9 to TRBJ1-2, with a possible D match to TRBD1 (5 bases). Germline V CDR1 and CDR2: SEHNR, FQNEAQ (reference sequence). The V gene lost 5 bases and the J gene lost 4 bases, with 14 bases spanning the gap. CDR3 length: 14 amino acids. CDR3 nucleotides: TGTGCCAGCAGCCCGGACATTGAAGGCTATGGCTACACCTTC. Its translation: CASSPDIEGYGYTF. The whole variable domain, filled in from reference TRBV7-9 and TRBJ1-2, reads DTGVSQNPRHKITKRGQNVTFRCDPISEHNRLYWYRQTLGQGPEFLTYFQNEAQLEKSRLLSDRFSAERPKGSFSTLEIQRTEQGDSAMYLCASSPDIEGYGYTFGSGTRLTVV.

This chain's CDR3 is CASSLRGTGQETQYF. CDR3 coding DNA: TGCGCCAGCAGCTTGAGGGGGACGGGCCAAGAGACCCAGTACTTC. The chain has TRBV5-1 and TRBJ2-5; D is possibly TRBD1 (6 bases). Trimming removed 1 base from V and 1 base from J, with 11 bases in between. The CDR3 covers 15 residues. Germline V CDR1 and CDR2: SGHRS, YFSETQ.

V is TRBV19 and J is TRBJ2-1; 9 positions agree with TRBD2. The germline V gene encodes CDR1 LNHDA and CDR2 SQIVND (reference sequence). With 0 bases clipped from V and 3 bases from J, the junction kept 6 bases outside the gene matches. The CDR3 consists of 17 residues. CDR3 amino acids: CASSIDTTSGYYNEQFF. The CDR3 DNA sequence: TGTGCCAGTAGTATAGATACTACTAGCGGGTACTACAATGAGCAGTTCTTC.

The CDR3 loop is CASSEYGGGPAKNIQYF. CDR3 in DNA: TGTGCCAGCAGTGAATATGGCGGGGGACCAGCCAAAAACATTCAGTACTTC. The V gene is TRBV25-1, the J gene TRBJ2-4; 7 bases align to TRBD2. V trimming: 0 bases; J trimming: 0 bases; junction bases outside the gene matches: 5. Germline V gene data show CDR1 as MGHDK and CDR2 as SYGVNS. This CDR3 spans 17 amino acids.

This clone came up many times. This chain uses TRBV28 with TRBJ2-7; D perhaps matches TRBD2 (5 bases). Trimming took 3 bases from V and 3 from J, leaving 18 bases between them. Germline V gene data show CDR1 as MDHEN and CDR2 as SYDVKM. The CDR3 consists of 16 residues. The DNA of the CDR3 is TGTGCCAGCAGTTTGGATCCTAGCATAGGGAGCTACGAGCAGTACTTC. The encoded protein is CASSLDPSIGSYEQYF.

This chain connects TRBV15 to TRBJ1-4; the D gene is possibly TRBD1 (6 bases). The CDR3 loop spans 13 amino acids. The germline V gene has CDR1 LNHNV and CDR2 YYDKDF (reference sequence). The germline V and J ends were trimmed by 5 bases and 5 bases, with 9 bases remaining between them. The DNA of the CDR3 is TGTGCCACCAGCGGGACAAGGAATGAAAAACTGTTTTTT. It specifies CATSGTRNEKLFF.

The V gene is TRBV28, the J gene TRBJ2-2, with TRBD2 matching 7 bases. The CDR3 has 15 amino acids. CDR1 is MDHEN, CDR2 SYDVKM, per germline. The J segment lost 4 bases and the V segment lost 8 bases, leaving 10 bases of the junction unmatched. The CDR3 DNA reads TGTGCCAGCGAAGGGGCGGGAGCTAGCACCGGGGAGCTGTTTTTT. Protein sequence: CASEGAGASTGELFF. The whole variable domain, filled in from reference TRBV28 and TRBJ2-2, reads DVKVTQSSRYLVKRTGEKVFLECVQDMDHENMFWYRQDPGLGLRLIYFSYDVKMKEKGDIPEGYSVSREKKERFSLILESASTNQTSMYLCASEGAGASTGELFFGEGSRLTVL.

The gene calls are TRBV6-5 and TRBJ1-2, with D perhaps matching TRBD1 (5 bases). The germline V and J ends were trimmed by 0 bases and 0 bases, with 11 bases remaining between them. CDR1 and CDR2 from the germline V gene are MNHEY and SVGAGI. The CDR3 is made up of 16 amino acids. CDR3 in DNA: TGTGCCAGCAGTTACTCTACAGGACGAGCTAACTATGGCTACACCTTC. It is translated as CASSYSTGRANYGYTF.

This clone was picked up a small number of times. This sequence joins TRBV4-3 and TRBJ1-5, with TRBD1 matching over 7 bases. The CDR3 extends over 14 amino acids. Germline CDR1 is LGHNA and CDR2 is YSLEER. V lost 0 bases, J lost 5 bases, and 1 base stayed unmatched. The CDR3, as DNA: TGCGCCAGCAGCCAAGACAGGGGGTATCAGCCCCAGCATTTT. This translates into CASSQDRGYQPQHF.

The CDR3 DNA is TGTGCCAGCAGTGAATGGGGCAGAAACCAAGAGACCCAGTACTTC. Amino acids: CASSEWGRNQETQYF. The rearrangement uses TRBV2 and TRBJ2-5; a possible D gene is TRBD1 (5 bases). The CDR3 loop spans 15 amino acids. V lost 2 bases and J lost 0, with 10 bases in between. From germline, CDR1 is SNHLY and CDR2 FYNNEI.

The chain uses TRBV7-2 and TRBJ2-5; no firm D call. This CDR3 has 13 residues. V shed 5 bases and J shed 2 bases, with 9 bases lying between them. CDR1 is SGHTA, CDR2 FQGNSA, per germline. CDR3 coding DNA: TGTGCCAGCAGCCCCGTTTTACAAGAGACCCAGTACTTC. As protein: CASSPVLQETQYF.

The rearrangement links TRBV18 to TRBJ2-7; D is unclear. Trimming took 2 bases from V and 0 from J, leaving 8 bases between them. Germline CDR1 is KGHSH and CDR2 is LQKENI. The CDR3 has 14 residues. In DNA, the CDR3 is TGTGCCAGCTCACCAAGTCGCGACTCCTACGAGCAGTACTTC. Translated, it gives CASSPSRDSYEQYF.